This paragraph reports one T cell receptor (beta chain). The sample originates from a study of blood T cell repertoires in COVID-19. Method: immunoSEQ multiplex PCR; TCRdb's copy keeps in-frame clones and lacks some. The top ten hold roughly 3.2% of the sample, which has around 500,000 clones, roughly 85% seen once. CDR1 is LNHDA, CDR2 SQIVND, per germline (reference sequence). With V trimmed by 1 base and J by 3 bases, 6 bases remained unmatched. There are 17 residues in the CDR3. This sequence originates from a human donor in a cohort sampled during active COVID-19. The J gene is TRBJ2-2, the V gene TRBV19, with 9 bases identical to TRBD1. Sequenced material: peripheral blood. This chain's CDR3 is CASSIVVRDRDTGELFF. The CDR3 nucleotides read TGTGCCAGTAGTATAGTCGTGCGGGACAGGGACACCGGGGAGCTGTTTTTT. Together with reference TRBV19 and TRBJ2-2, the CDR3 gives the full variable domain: DGGITQSPKYLFRKEGQNVTLSCEQNLNHDAMYWYRQDPGQGLRLIYYSQIVNDFQKGDIAEGYSVSREKKESFPLTVTSAQKNPTAFYLCASSIVVRDRDTGELFFGEGSRLTVL.